Sequencing of this T cell receptor (beta chain) was carried out in a study of blood T cell repertoires in COVID-19. As for the study in general: T cells, B-cell-depleted T cells, or PBMCs supplied cDNA or gDNA.

Sequencing used immunoSEQ multiplex PCR; TCRdb keeps in-frame clones, though not all of them. The sample comprises about 240,000 clones, roughly four fifths of which are singletons, and over 7.5% rests with the top ten. There are 14 residues in the CDR3. CDR1 and CDR2 from the germline V gene are SGHRS and YFSETQ. The V gene lost 1 base and the J gene lost 6 bases, with 12 bases spanning the gap. The clonotype originates from a woman at least 80 years old with acute or convalescent COVID-19. The chain employs TRBV5-1 and TRBJ2-3, with D uncertain. Sequences were obtained from peripheral blood. CDR3 region: CASSLLPSSDTQYF. The CDR3 nucleotides read TGCGCCAGCAGCTTGCTCCCGTCCTCCGATACGCAGTATTTT.